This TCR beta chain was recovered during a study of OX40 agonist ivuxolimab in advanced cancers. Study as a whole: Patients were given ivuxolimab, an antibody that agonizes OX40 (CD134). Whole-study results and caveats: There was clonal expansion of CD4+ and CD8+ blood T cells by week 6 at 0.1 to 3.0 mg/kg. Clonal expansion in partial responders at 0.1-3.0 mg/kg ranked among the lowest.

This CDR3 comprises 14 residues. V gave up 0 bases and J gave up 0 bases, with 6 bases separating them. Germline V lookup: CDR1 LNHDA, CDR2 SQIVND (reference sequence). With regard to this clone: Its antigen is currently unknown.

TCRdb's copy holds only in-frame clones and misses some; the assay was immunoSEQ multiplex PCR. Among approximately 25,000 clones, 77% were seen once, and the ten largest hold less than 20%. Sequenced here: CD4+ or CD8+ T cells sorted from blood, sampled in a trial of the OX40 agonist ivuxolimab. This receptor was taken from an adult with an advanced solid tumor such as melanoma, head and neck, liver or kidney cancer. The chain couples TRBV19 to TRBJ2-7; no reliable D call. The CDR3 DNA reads TGTGCCAGTAGTATAGATGGTCACTCCTACGAGCAGTACTTC. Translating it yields CASSIDGHSYEQYF. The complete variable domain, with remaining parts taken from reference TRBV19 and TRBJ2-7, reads DGGITQSPKYLFRKEGQNVTLSCEQNLNHDAMYWYRQDPGQGLRLIYYSQIVNDFQKGDIAEGYSVSREKKESFPLTVTSAQKNPTAFYLCASSIDGHSYEQYFGPGTRLTVT.